Listed here are 30 T cell receptor beta chains from one sample, sequenced in a study of identical twins. A single record per CDR3 protein comes from TCRdb applying MiXCR to the 5' RACE reads. The sample consists of under 900,000 distinct CDR3 sequences, over 9% of them appearing once. This sample also belongs to another study, concerning yellow fever vaccine responses in identical twins.

The sequencing sample was made of PBMCs. These receptors were obtained from a woman between 18 and 29 years old in good health.

The V gene is TRBV4-1, the J gene TRBJ1-5; D not certain. The ends were cut back, 4 bases at V and 0 bases at J, with 13 bases in the middle. The CDR3 sequence is 16 residues long. CDR1 is MGHRA, CDR2 YSYEKL, per germline. The CDR3 nucleotides are TGCGCCAGCAGCCGAGGTGGGTGGGATAGCAATCAGCCCCAGCATTTT. As protein: CASSRGGWDSNQPQHF.

V gene TRBV19 combines with J gene TRBJ2-1; 7 nucleotides align to TRBD1. CDR1 is LNHDA, CDR2 SQIVND, per germline (reference sequence). J lost 10 bases, V lost 6 bases, and 6 bases had no gene match. The CDR3 is made up of 12 amino acids. As DNA, the CDR3 is TGTGCCAGTAGGGCACAGGGGATCGAGCAGTTCTTC. Translating gives CASRAQGIEQFF. The full variable domain, with the rest looked up from reference TRBV19 and TRBJ2-1, is DGGITQSPKYLFRKEGQNVTLSCEQNLNHDAMYWYRQDPGQGLRLIYYSQIVNDFQKGDIAEGYSVSREKKESFPLTVTSAQKNPTAFYLCASRAQGIEQFFGPGTRLTVL.

The chain couples TRBV13 to TRBJ2-7; TRBD2 agrees at 8 bases. The CDR3 has 19 amino acids. Looked up from germline, CDR1 is PRHDT and CDR2 is FYEKMQ (reference sequence). Germline trimming cut 1 base from V and 2 bases from J; bases unmatched to any gene: 16. The CDR3 spells CASSLETGGSGKDPYEQYF. The CDR3 DNA sequence: TGTGCCAGCAGCTTAGAGACCGGGGGTAGCGGGAAAGACCCCTACGAGCAGTACTTC.

This clonotype occurred a few times. The chain is built from TRBV2 and TRBJ2-1; 8 bases are shared with TRBD2. Trimming cost V 7 bases and J 7 bases; bases outside gene matches: 9. The CDR3 sequence is 14 residues long. CDR1 and CDR2 (germline): SNHLY, FYNNEI. The CDR3 nucleotides are TGTGCCAGCAATTACGGGGGGGCATCAAATGAGCAGTTCTTC. Amino acids: CASNYGGASNEQFF.

This chain uses TRBV27 with TRBJ2-7; D uncertain. The V end was cut by 6 bases, the J end by 5 bases, with 14 bases between. CDR3 size: 13 residues. CDR1 and CDR2 from the germline V gene are MNHEY and SMNVEV (reference sequence). The CDR3 protein is CASSLRVSHEQYV. In DNA, the CDR3 is TGTGCCAGCAGCCTAAGGGTGAGCCACGAGCAGTACGTC.

This clonotype came up a few times. V usage is TRBV28 and J usage is TRBJ2-7; 7 nucleotides align to TRBD2. CDR1 and CDR2 (germline): MDHEN, SYDVKM. The CDR3 spans 14 residues. After removal of 3 bases from V and 2 bases from J, the junction contained 4 bases not matched to a gene. The CDR3 region has the DNA TGTGCCAGCAGTTTGTTGGCGGGAGCCTACGAGCAGTACGTC. Translating it yields CASSLLAGAYEQYV.

This clonotype was detected only a few times. The genes are TRBV4-2 and TRBJ2-2, with 7 positions matching TRBD2. The length of the CDR3 is 16 residues. The V segment lost 2 bases and the J segment 1 base; nucleotides outside the gene matches: 4. Germline assignment: CDR1 LGHNA and CDR2 YNFKEQ. The CDR3 sequence: CASSQMGGGNTGELFF. For the CDR3, the DNA is TGTGCCAGCAGCCAAATGGGCGGGGGGAACACCGGGGAGCTGTTTTTT.

DNA for the CDR3: TGTGCCAGCAGAAGACTAGCGGGAGTCTACAATGAGCAGTTCTTC. Protein sequence: CASRRLAGVYNEQFF. The V gene is TRBV12-3 or TRBV12-4, the J gene TRBJ2-1; TRBD2 agrees at 12 bases. This CDR3 is built from 15 residues. With V trimmed by 6 bases and J by 3 bases, 3 bases remained unmatched.

This clonotype showed up many times. The J gene is TRBJ1-2, the V gene TRBV12-3 or TRBV12-4, with TRBD1 identical over 8 bases. Trimming cost V 6 bases and J 4 bases; bases outside gene matches: 4. The CDR3 has 13 amino acids. CDR3 sequence reads: CASRQGAGYGYTF. The CDR3 DNA sequence: TGTGCCAGCAGGCAGGGGGCCGGCTATGGCTACACCTTC.

The chain has TRBV2 and TRBJ2-7; 7 bases line up with TRBD2. The J segment lost 5 bases and the V segment lost 3 bases, leaving 16 bases of the junction unmatched. Germline V gene lookup returns CDR1 SNHLY and CDR2 FYNNEI. The CDR3 has 17 residues. For the CDR3, the DNA is TGTGCCAGCAGTGATCCGATATGGCTAGCGGAACGGCACGAGCAGTACTTC. Its protein product is CASSDPIWLAERHEQYF.

The V gene is TRBV19, the J gene TRBJ2-1; perhaps D is TRBD1 or TRBD2 (6 bases each). Germline V lookup: CDR1 LNHDA, CDR2 SQIVND (reference sequence). The length of the CDR3 is 15 residues. V gave up 7 bases and J gave up 2 bases, with 15 bases separating them. In DNA form, the CDR3 reads TGTGCCAGTAACCCGAGGGGGGTTACCTACAATGAGCAGTTCTTC. Its translation: CASNPRGVTYNEQFF.

The gene calls are TRBV11-2 and TRBJ1-3; D might be TRBD1 (5 bases). Trimming cost V 5 bases and J 4 bases, with 18 bases left between them. Germline CDR1 is SGHAT and CDR2 is FQNNGV. The CDR3 has 16 residues. In nucleotides, the CDR3 is TGTGCCAGCAGCCCATCCGGGGCGGGTAGGGGAAACACCATATATTTT. This gives the protein CASSPSGAGRGNTIYF.

This rearrangement joins TRBV19 to TRBJ2-5; 7 positions agree with TRBD2. There are 15 residues in the CDR3. After removal of 5 bases from V and 5 bases from J, the junction contained 11 bases not matched to a gene. CDR1 and CDR2 from the germline V gene are LNHDA and SQIVND (reference sequence). The CDR3: CASSDPGRARETQYF. CDR3 nucleotide sequence: TGTGCCAGTAGTGACCCGGGGAGGGCCCGGGAGACCCAGTACTTC.

This clonotype was seen repeatedly, ten times or more. The chain couples TRBV12-3 or TRBV12-4 to TRBJ1-5; the match to TRBD1 covers 7 bases. CDR3 length: 13 residues. Trimming took 5 bases from V and 6 from J; bases not matched to a gene: 4. CDR3 loop: CASSPTGIQPQHF. The DNA of the CDR3 is TGTGCCAGCAGTCCGACAGGGATTCAGCCCCAGCATTTT.

J is TRBJ2-7 and V is TRBV2; either TRBD1 or TRBD2 may fit D (5 bases each). V lost 6 bases, J lost 2 bases, and 11 bases lay in between. The CDR3 consists of 13 residues. CDR1 is SNHLY, CDR2 FYNNEI, per germline. CDR3 sequence: CASRRDETYEQYF. In nucleotides, the CDR3 is TGTGCCAGCAGGAGGGACGAAACCTACGAGCAGTACTTC.

The chain recombines TRBV29-1 with TRBJ1-1; no firm D call. This CDR3 has 13 amino acids. V shed 7 bases and J shed 0 bases, with 12 bases lying between them. Germline assignment: CDR1 SQVTM and CDR2 ANQGSEA. The CDR3 nucleotides are TGCAGCGGGGCAGAAAATTTGAACACTGAAGCTTTCTTT. This encodes CSGAENLNTEAFF. Looking up the rest from reference TRBV29-1 and TRBJ1-1 gives the full variable domain: SAVISQKPSRDICQRGTSLTIQCQVDSQVTMMFWYRQQPGQSLTLIATANQGSEATYESGFVIDKFPISRPNLTFSTLTVSNMSPEDSSIYLCSGAENLNTEAFFGQGTRLTVV.

Only one count was recorded for this clonotype. This chain's CDR3 is CASSEALNNEQFF. CDR3 nucleotides: TGTGCCAGCAGTGAAGCTCTAAACAATGAGCAGTTCTTC. The chain couples TRBV2 to TRBJ2-1; no reliable D call. CDR1 and CDR2 (germline): SNHLY, FYNNEI. CDR3 length equals 13 residues. V was pared by 0 bases and J by 5 bases, with 5 bases between.

The chain uses TRBV11-2 and TRBJ1-1, with unresolved D. Germline V gene data show CDR1 as SGHAT and CDR2 as FQNNGV. Deletions cut 8 bases from V and 3 bases from J, with 19 bases between. The CDR3 is 15 amino acids. The CDR3 region is CASRPPDLLHTEAFF. DNA of the CDR3: TGTGCCAGCCGACCCCCGGACCTCCTGCACACTGAAGCTTTCTTT.

The V call is TRBV5-1, the J call TRBJ1-2, with D tentatively TRBD1 (5 bases). This CDR3 contains 15 residues. Per the germline V gene, CDR1 is SGHRS and CDR2 is YFSETQ. Trimming stripped 4 bases from V and 0 bases from J, with 13 bases between. The chain's CDR3 is CASSTGRISNYGYTF. CDR3 nucleotide sequence: TGCGCCAGCAGCACAGGACGTATTTCTAACTATGGCTACACCTTC.

This chain joins TRBV19 and TRBJ1-1, with D possibly matching TRBD1 (5 bases). Germline V CDR1 and CDR2: LNHDA, SQIVND (reference sequence). This CDR3 is 15 amino acids long. V was trimmed by 1 base and J by 0 bases, leaving 9 bases between them. The CDR3 region is CASSIGRGMNTEAFF. In DNA, the CDR3 is TGTGCCAGTAGTATAGGTAGGGGCATGAACACTGAAGCTTTCTTT. The full variable domain, rest sourced from reference TRBV19 and TRBJ1-1, is DGGITQSPKYLFRKEGQNVTLSCEQNLNHDAMYWYRQDPGQGLRLIYYSQIVNDFQKGDIAEGYSVSREKKESFPLTVTSAQKNPTAFYLCASSIGRGMNTEAFFGQGTRLTVV.

The genes are TRBV29-1 and TRBJ2-7; 9 bases align to TRBD1. After removal of 8 bases from V and 7 bases from J, the junction contained 6 bases not matched to a gene. The CDR3 sequence is 11 residues long. Germline-derived CDR1 and CDR2 are SQVTM and ANQGSEA. The CDR3 is CSFGQGREQYF. CDR3 coding DNA: TGCAGCTTCGGACAGGGGAGGGAGCAGTACTTC.

This clonotype has just a few counts. This sequence joins TRBV6-2 or TRBV6-3 and TRBJ1-1; TRBD1 agrees at 7 bases. Germline V gives CDR1 MNHEY, CDR2 SVGEGT. The CDR3 covers 15 residues. The ends lost 6 bases at V and 10 bases at J; junction bases unmatched: 17. CDR3 nucleotides: TGTGCCAGCAGCCCTCACCCCGACAGGGCCGCGGGAGCTTTCTTT. It translates to CASSPHPDRAAGAFF.

The chain links TRBV28 to TRBJ2-3; 12 nucleotides match TRBD2. The CDR3 consists of 14 residues. The V segment lost 7 bases and the J segment 5 bases; nucleotides outside the gene matches: 4. The germline gives CDR1 MDHEN, CDR2 SYDVKM. CDR3 sequence reads: CASTSGGGGDTQYF. The CDR3 DNA reads as TGTGCCAGCACTAGCGGGGGGGGCGGAGATACGCAGTATTTT.

V is TRBV6-1 and J is TRBJ2-1; 7 positions match TRBD2. The CDR3 is 15 amino acids. Trimming at V came to 7 bases and at J to 4 bases, leaving 10 bases not matched to a gene. CDR1 is MNHNS and CDR2 is SASEGT in the germline V gene. The CDR3 reads CASTQSSGIYNEQFF. In nucleotides, the CDR3 is TGTGCCAGCACTCAATCTAGCGGAATTTACAATGAGCAGTTCTTC.

This clonotype showed up many times. The chain combines TRBV5-1 with TRBJ1-4; D might be TRBD1 (6 bases). This CDR3 contains 15 residues. V was clipped by 0 bases and J by 3 bases, with 9 bases between them. Looked up from germline, CDR1 is SGHRS and CDR2 is YFSETQ. The CDR3 region is CASSLVTGSNEKLFF. The CDR3 coding sequence is TGCGCCAGCAGCTTGGTAACAGGGTCTAATGAAAAACTGTTTTTT. Full variable domain (outside the CDR3, taken from reference TRBV5-1 and TRBJ1-4): KAGVTQTPRYLIKTRGQQVTLSCSPISGHRSVSWYQQTPGQGLQFLFEYFSETQRNKGNFPGRFSGRQFSNSRSEMNVSTLELGDSALYLCASSLVTGSNEKLFFGSGTQLSVL.

The chain uses TRBV5-1 and TRBJ2-3; possibly TRBD1 or TRBD2 for D (5 bases each). The CDR3 runs 17 residues. The V and J ends lost 4 bases and 2 bases respectively, with 20 bases between them. Germline loops: CDR1 SGHRS, CDR2 YFSETQ. The chain's CDR3 is CASSDGSPRGSTDTQYF. The CDR3 DNA reads TGCGCCAGCAGCGACGGGTCGCCCCGGGGCTCCACAGATACGCAGTATTTT.

This clonotype has just a few counts. The V and J genes are TRBV3-1 and TRBJ2-3, with D unclear. The CDR3 extends over 17 amino acids. Trimming pared 4 bases from V and 0 bases from J, leaving 17 bases between. The germline V gene has CDR1 LGHDT and CDR2 YNNKEL (reference sequence). The CDR3 loop reads CASSRYGGFPSTDTQYF. The CDR3 bases are TGTGCCAGCAGCCGTTACGGCGGCTTCCCAAGCACAGATACGCAGTATTTT.

The chain joins TRBV28 to TRBJ2-2, with 10 bases identical to TRBD1. The CDR3 is made up of 15 amino acids. Germline V gene sequence: CDR1 MDHEN, CDR2 SYDVKM. With 6 bases clipped from V and 6 bases from J, the junction kept 7 bases outside the gene matches. For the CDR3, the DNA is TGTGCCAGCAGAACGACAGGGGGCTATGCCGGGGAGCTGTTTTTT. Translating gives CASRTTGGYAGELFF.

This clonotype has ten or more counts. This chain joins TRBV29-1 and TRBJ2-1; 12 bases line up with TRBD2. J gave up 2 bases and V 1 base, and 6 bases lay outside the gene matches. From germline, CDR1 is SQVTM and CDR2 ANQGSEA. The CDR3 runs 17 residues. The CDR3 DNA sequence: TGCAGCGTTGAAGGGCTAGCGGGAGGGTACCCCTACAATGAGCAGTTCTTC. This codes for CSVEGLAGGYPYNEQFF.

V usage is TRBV5-1 and J usage is TRBJ1-1; the D gene is possibly TRBD1 (6 bases). This CDR3 comprises 12 residues. Trimming took off 0 bases at V and 11 bases at J, with 11 bases between the two ends. Germline assignment: CDR1 SGHRS and CDR2 YFSETQ. CDR3 amino acids: CASSLEQGSAFF. CDR3 sequence (DNA): TGCGCCAGCAGCTTGGAACAGGGAAGCGCTTTCTTT.